This T cell receptor beta chain was captured by sequencing in a study of CD8 T cells in Susac syndrome. When the RNA was reverse transcribed, random hexamers were used with an input of 0.5 to 1 ug. One entry per CDR3 protein results from TCRdb running MiXCR on the immunoSEQ multiplex PCR reads. Among roughly 130,000 distinct CDR3 sequences listed, approximately 94% were seen once. V lost 5 bases and J 0 bases, leaving 8 bases between the germline ends. CDR3 size: 13 residues. Germline V gene lookup returns CDR1 DFQATT and CDR2 SNEGSKA (reference sequence). The V call is TRBV20-1, the J call TRBJ1-3; D is unclear. This receptor was obtained from a human donor with multiple sclerosis. Sequenced material: CD4+ T cells from PBMCs. The CDR3 region is CSAPSNSGNTIYF. In nucleotides, the CDR3 is TGCAGTGCTCCAAGCAACTCTGGAAACACCATATATTTT.